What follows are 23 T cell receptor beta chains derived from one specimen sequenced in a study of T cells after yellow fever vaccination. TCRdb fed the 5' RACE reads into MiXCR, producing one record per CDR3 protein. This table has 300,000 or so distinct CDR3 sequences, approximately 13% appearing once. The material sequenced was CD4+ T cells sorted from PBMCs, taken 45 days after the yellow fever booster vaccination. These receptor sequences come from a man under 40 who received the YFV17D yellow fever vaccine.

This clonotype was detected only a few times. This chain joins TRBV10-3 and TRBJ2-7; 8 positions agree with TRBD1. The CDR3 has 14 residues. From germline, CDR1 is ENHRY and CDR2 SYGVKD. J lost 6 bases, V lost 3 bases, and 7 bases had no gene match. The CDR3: CAISDPDRASEQYF. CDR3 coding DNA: TGTGCCATCAGTGACCCGGACAGGGCAAGCGAGCAGTACTTC.

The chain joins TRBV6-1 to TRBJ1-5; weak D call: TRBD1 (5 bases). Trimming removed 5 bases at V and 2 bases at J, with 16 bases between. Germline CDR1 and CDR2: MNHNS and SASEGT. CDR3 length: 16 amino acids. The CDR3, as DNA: TGTGCCAGCAGTCAAACCTGGGACGTAGGCAATCAGCCCCAGCATTTT. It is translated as CASSQTWDVGNQPQHF.

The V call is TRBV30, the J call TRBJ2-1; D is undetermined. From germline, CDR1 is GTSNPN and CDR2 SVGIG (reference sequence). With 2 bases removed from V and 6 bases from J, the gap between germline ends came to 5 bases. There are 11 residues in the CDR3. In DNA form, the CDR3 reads TGTGCCTGGAGTAAGGCCAATGAGCAGTTCTTC. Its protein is CAWSKANEQFF. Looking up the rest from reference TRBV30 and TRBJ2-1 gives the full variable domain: SQTIHQWPATLVQPVGSPLSLECTVEGTSNPNLYWYRQAAGRGLQLLFYSVGIGQISSEVPQNLSASRPQDRQFILSSKKLLLSDSGFYLCAWSKANEQFFGPGTRLTVL.

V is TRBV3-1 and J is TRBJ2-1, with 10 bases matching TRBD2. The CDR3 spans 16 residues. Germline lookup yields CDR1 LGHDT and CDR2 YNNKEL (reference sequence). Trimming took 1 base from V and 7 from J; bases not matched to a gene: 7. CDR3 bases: TGTGCCAGCAGCCAAGTCCTAGCGGGAGTATGGAATGAGCAGTTCTTC. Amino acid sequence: CASSQVLAGVWNEQFF.

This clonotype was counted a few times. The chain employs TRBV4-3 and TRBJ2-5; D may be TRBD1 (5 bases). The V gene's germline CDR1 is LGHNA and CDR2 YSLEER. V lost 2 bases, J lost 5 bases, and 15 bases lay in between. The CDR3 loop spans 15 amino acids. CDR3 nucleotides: TGCGCCAGCAGCCAACTAACAGGACAAAGTGAGACCCAGTACTTC. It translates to CASSQLTGQSETQYF.

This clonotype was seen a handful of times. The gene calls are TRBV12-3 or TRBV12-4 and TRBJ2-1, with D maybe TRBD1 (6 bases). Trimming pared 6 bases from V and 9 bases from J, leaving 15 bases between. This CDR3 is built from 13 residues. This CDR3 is CASREQGIGEQFF. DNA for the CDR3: TGTGCCAGCAGGGAACAGGGAATCGGTGAGCAGTTCTTC.

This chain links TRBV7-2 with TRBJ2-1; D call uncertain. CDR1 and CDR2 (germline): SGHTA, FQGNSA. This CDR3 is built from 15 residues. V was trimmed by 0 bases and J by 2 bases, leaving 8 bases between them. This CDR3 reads CASSLAVRAYNEQFF. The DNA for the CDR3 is TGTGCCAGCAGCTTAGCCGTTAGGGCCTACAATGAGCAGTTCTTC.

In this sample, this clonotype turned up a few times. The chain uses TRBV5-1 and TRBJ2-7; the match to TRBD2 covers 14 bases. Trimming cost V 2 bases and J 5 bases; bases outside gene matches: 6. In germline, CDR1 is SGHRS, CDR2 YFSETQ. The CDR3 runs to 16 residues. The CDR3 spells CASSFLGLAGGNEQYF. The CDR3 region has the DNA TGCGCCAGCAGCTTCCTCGGACTAGCGGGAGGAAACGAGCAGTACTTC.

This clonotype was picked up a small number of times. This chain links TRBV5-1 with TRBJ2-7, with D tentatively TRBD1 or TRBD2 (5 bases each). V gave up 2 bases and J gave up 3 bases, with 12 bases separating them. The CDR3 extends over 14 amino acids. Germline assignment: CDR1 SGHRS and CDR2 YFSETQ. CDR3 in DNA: TGCGCCAGCAGCTTCGAGGGACCAGGCTACGAGCAGTACTTC. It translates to CASSFEGPGYEQYF.

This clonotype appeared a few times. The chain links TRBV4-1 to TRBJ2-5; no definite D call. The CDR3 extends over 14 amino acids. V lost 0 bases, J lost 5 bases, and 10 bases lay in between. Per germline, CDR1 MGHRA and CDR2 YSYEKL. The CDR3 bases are TGCGCCAGCAGCCAAGACGCTGGATATGAGACCCAGTACTTC. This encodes CASSQDAGYETQYF.

The CDR3 protein is CASSKLPGQGNYEQYF. For the CDR3, the DNA is TGTGCCAGCAGTAAACTACCGGGACAGGGGAACTACGAGCAGTACTTC. V and J are TRBV6-1 and TRBJ2-7; 10 bases are shared with TRBD1. CDR1 and CDR2 from the germline V gene are MNHNS and SASEGT. V was pared by 5 bases and J by 3 bases, with 10 bases of the junction left unmatched. This CDR3 is built from 16 residues.

The CDR3 region has the DNA TGTGCCAGCAGTTTCCTAGCGAGCACAGATACGCAGTATTTT. The encoded protein is CASSFLASTDTQYF. V gene TRBV12-3 or TRBV12-4 combines with J gene TRBJ2-3; D might be TRBD2 (6 bases). This CDR3 has 14 residues. V was trimmed by 3 bases and J by 0 bases, leaving 7 bases between them.

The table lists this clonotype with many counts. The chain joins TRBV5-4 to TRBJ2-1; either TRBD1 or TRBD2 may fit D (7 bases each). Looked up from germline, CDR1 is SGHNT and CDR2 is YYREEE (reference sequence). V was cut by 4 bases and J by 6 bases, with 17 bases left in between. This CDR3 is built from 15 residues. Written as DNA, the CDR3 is TGTGCCAGCAGCCCAGGGGGGAGGGCCTCCAATGAGCAGTTCTTC. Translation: CASSPGGRASNEQFF.

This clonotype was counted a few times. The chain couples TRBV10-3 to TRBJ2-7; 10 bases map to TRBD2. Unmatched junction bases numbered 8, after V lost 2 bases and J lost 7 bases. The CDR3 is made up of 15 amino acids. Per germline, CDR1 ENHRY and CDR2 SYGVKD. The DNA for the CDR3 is TGTGCCATCAGTGAGGCCCCTAGCGGGAGAGGTGAGCAGTACTTC. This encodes CAISEAPSGRGEQYF.

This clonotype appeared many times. The CDR3 spells CASSTPGQGADTGELFF. CDR3 sequence (DNA): TGTGCCAGCTCCACCCCGGGACAGGGGGCCGACACCGGGGAGCTGTTTTTT. The chain links TRBV18 to TRBJ2-2; 12 nucleotides match TRBD1. V trimming: 6 bases; J trimming: 3 bases; junction bases outside the gene matches: 8. CDR3 length equals 17 residues. Per germline, CDR1 KGHSH and CDR2 LQKENI.

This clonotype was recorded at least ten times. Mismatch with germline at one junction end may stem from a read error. In DNA, the CDR3 is TGTGCTAGCAGCTTATCTCTAGCGGGAGAGACCCAGTACTTC. Its translation: CASSLSLAGETQYF. V gene TRBV7-7 combines with J gene TRBJ2-5, with 8 bases lining up with TRBD2. This CDR3 contains 14 residues. Germline V gene lookup returns CDR1 SSHAT and CDR2 FNYEAQ (reference sequence). Full variable domain (remainder filled in from reference TRBV7-7 and TRBJ2-5): GAGVSQSPRYKVTKRGQDVTLRCDPISSHATLYWYQQALGQGPEFLTYFNYEAQPDKSGLPSDRFSAERPEGSISTLTIQRTEQRDSAMYRCASSLSLAGETQYFGPGTRLLVL.

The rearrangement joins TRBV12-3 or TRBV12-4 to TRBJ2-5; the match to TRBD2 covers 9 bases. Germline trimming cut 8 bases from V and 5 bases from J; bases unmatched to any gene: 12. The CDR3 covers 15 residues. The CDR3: CASSQGSGSVETQYF. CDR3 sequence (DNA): TGTGCCAGCTCCCAGGGTAGCGGGAGCGTTGAGACCCAGTACTTC.

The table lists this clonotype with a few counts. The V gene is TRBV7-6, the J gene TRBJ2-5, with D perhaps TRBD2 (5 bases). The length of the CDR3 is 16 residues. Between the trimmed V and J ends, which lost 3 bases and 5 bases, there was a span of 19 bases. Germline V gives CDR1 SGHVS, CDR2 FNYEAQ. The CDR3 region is CASSLSATTSEETQYF. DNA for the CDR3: TGTGCCAGCAGCTTGTCAGCGACTACTTCAGAGGAGACCCAGTACTTC.

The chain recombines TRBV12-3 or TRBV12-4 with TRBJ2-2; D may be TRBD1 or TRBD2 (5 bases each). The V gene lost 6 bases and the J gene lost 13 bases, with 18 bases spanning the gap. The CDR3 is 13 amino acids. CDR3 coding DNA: TGTGCCAGCAGCCCCGGGACGGGGATGTCGCTGTTTTTT. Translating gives CASSPGTGMSLFF.

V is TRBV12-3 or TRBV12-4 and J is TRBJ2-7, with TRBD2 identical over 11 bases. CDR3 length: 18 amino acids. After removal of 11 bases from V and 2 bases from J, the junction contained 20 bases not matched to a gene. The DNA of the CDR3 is TGTGCCTTCAGTTTTACCCCTCCCGCGACTAGCGGGGCCTACGAGCAGTACTTC. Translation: CAFSFTPPATSGAYEQYF.

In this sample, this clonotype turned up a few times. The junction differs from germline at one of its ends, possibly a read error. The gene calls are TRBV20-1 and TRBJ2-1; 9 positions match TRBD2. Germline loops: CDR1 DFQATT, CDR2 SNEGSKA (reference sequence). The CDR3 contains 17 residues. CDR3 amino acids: CCARVFGSGRRTDEQFF. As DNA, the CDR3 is TGCTGTGCTAGGGTTTTCGGTAGCGGGAGAAGGACGGATGAGCAGTTCTTC.

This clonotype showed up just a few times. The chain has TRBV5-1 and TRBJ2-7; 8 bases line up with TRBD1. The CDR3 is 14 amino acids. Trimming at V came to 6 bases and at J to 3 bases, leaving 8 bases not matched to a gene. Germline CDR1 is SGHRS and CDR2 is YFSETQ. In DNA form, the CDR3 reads TGCGCCAGCATGCCCCCGGGACAGGTCTACGAGCAGTACTTC. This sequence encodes CASMPPGQVYEQYF.

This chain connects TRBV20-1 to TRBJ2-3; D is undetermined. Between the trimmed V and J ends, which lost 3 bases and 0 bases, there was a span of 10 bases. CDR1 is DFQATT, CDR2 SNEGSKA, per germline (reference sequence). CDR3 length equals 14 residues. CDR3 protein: CSASPTTSTDTQYF. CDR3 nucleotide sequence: TGCAGTGCTAGCCCTACAACTAGCACAGATACGCAGTATTTT.